This T cell receptor (beta chain) was identified in a study of T cell clonotyping in hematopoietic cell transplantation. Study results and caveats: At the given depth, recipient repertoires were over 95% de novo clonotypes. Graft donor and pretransplant recipient Inverse Simpson Index values predicted broader posttransplant TCR diversity. Recipient TCR diversity dropped after transplant; expanded clonotypes rose from day 30 to 180.

TCRdb's table, derived via immunoSEQ multiplex PCR, lists solely in-frame clones and lacks some. The data show approximately 8,700 clones, about 97% seen once. This clone came up once. Its antigen is as yet unknown. Recipients were bled about 28 days pretransplant and at posttransplant days 30, 100, 180. Trimming took 6 bases from V and 5 from J, leaving 22 bases between them. Per germline, CDR1 SGHVS and CDR2 FNYEAQ. The length of the CDR3 is 16 residues. The sample here was peripheral blood mononuclear cells, taken 100 days after allogeneic stem cell transplant. This clonotype was obtained from a male patient aged 60-70 years who had an allogeneic stem cell transplant from a related donor, so the T cells may come from the graft donor. Some clones in this sample may be carry-over from other donors' samples. V is TRBV7-6 and J is TRBJ2-5, with a tentative D call TRBD2 (7 bases). The CDR3 loop reads CASSTTRGLGRETQYF. The CDR3 nucleotides are TGTGCCAGCAGTACCACGCGGGGGCTAGGTCGGGAGACCCAGTACTTC. Based on the CDR3 plus reference TRBV7-6 and TRBJ2-5, the full variable domain is GAGVSQSPRYKVTKRGQDVALRCDPISGHVSLYWYRQALGQGPEFLTYFNYEAQQDKSGLPNDRFSAERPEGSISTLTIQRTEQRDSAMYRCASSTTRGLGRETQYFGPGTRLLVL.